The clone carrying this T cell receptor (beta chain) was observed at least ten times. What it recognizes is unknown. The sample originates from a study of T-cell reconstitution after alpha-beta-depleted transplantation in children. Regarding the study as a whole: About two months after transplant, alpha-beta T cells reportedly came from several hundred expanded graft clones.

The authors prepared the TCRbeta library with unique molecular identifiers. Each CDR3 protein is one row after TCRdb ran MiXCR on the PCR reads. The data contain 150,000 to 250,000 distinct CDR3 sequences, approximately 6.8% of them singletons. Germline CDR1 and CDR2: SEHNR and FQNEAQ (reference sequence). V dropped 1 base and J dropped 5 bases, with 6 bases sitting between them. This CDR3 spans 12 amino acids. This clonotype originated in a girl younger than two with combined immunodeficiency, due to receive a stem cell transplant. The sequencing used PBMCs, collected before TCRalphabeta/CD19-depleted stem cell transplant. The rearrangement joins TRBV7-9 to TRBJ2-7; no definite D call. CDR3 nucleotide sequence: TGTGCCAGCAGCTTAGAGGGTCACGAGCAGTACTTC. As protein: CASSLEGHEQYF. Drawing the rest from reference TRBV7-9 and TRBJ2-7, the complete variable domain is DTGVSQNPRHKITKRGQNVTFRCDPISEHNRLYWYRQTLGQGPEFLTYFQNEAQLEKSRLLSDRFSAERPKGSFSTLEIQRTEQGDSAMYLCASSLEGHEQYFGPGTRLTVT.